The source of this T cell receptor (beta chain) is a study of response to subunit inactivated influenza vaccine (dated by TCRdb to the late 2010s). About the study as a whole: To follow how T cells responded to a trivalent subunit inactivated influenza vaccine, the researchers relied on deep quantitative profiling of the T cell receptor repertoire. Study-wide conclusions, independent of this receptor: The authors proposed that each seasonal influenza vaccination may bring in only a limited number of new T cells.

For this clonotype: No antigen is known for it. Per-base quality was not reported, and no clone a single base away is much larger than it.

The library was produced with RT-PCR. Sequenced on an Illumina HiSeq 2500. TCRdb ran its own pipeline on the public reads, namely fastp trimming at Q25 and MiXCR clone calling, and kept in-frame beta chains. Each record represents a unique CDR3 protein, reported with the most common genes and DNA among its rows. The sample table shows hundreds of thousands of distinct CDR3 sequences, and around 11% are seen once. Approximately 11% of the sample lies in the top ten. CDR1 and CDR2 (MDHEN, SYDVKM) derive from the germline V gene. Here V drops 4 bases and J drops 8 bases, and the junction holds 9 bases not matched to any gene. From its cysteine to its phenylalanine, the CDR3 spans 15 amino acids. The DNA shown is the 45-base CDR3, in frame from base 1. Another study also made use of these data, one on T cells expressing NK-cell markers. From that second study: 5'RACE template switching, by which a universal primer site and unique molecular identifiers were added, was used to make TCR beta cDNA libraries. Three sorted T-cell subsets (CD3+CD56+NKG2C+, CD3+CD56+NKG2C- and CD3+CD56-NKG2C+) from seven to nine donors had their TCR beta-chain repertoires profiled. Among the eight sequenced donors, only one was HCMV-seronegative, while the other seven were HCMV-seropositive. In several experiments an anti-gammadeltaTCR antibody was added to restrict sorting to alphabetaTCR-expressing T cells. For 6 or 7 donors, the dominant CD3+CD56+NKG2C+ clonotypes were among the top 10 CD8+ clonotypes and accounted for 1.0-7.0% of CD8+ T cells. Those dominant clonotypes were again the most abundant among CD3+CD56-NKG2C+ cells in a few donors, at roughly 25-60.1%. It remained unclear whether the expanded NKG2C-expressing T cell clones were specific for HCMV antigens. All eight donors whose samples were sequenced were randomly selected healthy volunteers, three of them men and five women. A commercial ELISA kit detecting HCMV-specific IgG in serum was used to determine HCMV serostatus. Ficoll density gradient centrifugation was used to isolate peripheral blood mononuclear cells from blood. For five or six donors, unsorted PBMC were also used to sequence bulk peripheral blood T-cell repertoires. cDNA synthesis was primed from the TCR beta constant segment and was followed by two successive PCR amplification steps. The libraries were sequenced on Illumina HiSeq 2000/2500, MiSeq or NextSeq, producing 2 x 150 bp reads. MIGEC was used to demultiplex reads and group the reads by UMI, and MiTCR was used to assemble and quantify clonotypes. To remove erroneous sequences, TCR cDNA sequences were retained only when supported by two or more reads. The tcR package was used for downstream repertoire analysis, with clonotypes matched between fractions based on CDR3 nucleotide sequence plus V segment. Antigen specificity was annotated against VDJdb with VDJmatch, allowing one amino acid substitution in CDR3.

The specimen was PBMCs from blood, collected on the day of vaccination. The receptor was isolated from a man in his fifties who received an inactivated influenza vaccine. Donor details come from another sample of the same person, matched by shared clones. The receptor chain draws on TRBV28 and TRBJ1-4; TRBD1 aligns with 8 central bases. The DNA sequence follows: TGTGCCAGCAGTTCCTGGACAGGGAAGGGGGAAAAACTGTTTTTT. Its product reads: CASSSWTGKGEKLFF.